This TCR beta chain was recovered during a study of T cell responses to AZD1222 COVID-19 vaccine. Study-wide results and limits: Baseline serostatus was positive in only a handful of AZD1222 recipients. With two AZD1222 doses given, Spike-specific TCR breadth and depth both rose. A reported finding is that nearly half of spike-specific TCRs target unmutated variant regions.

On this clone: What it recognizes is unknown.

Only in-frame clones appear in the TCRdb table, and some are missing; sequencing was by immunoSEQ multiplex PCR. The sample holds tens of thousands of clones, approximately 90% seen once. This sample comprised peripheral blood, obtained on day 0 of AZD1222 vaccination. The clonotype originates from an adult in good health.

The CDR3 sequence: CAWSVMEDTEAFF. The CDR3 DNA is TGTGCCTGGAGTGTCATGGAGGACACTGAAGCTTTCTTT. The rearrangement joins TRBV30 to TRBJ1-1; the D is unclear. The CDR3 consists of 13 residues. The germline V gene encodes CDR1 GTSNPN and CDR2 SVGIG (reference sequence). Deletions cut 0 bases from V and 3 bases from J, with 8 bases between.